These 2 T cell receptor beta chains were sequenced from one sample in a study of T cells in Graves' hyperthyroidism and ophthalmopathy. Template material for amplifying TCR beta CDR3 regions consisted of RNA transcripts. HTBI primers drove first-round RT-PCR of the TCR CDR3. TCRdb ran MiXCR on the multiplex PCR reads and lists one entry per CDR3 protein. Of 300,000 to 450,000 distinct CDR3 sequences in the sample, more than 14% are singletons; the top ten hold around 20%. Sequencing was carried out using blood. These TCRs come from a woman between 25 and 40 years old with Graves' ophthalmopathy.

This clonotype was found many times. CDR3 in amino acids: CAWSVFERIGELFF. CDR3 sequence (DNA): TGTGCCTGGAGTGTTTTTGAAAGGATCGGGGAGCTGTTTTTT. V usage is TRBV30 and J usage is TRBJ2-2, with D unresolved. The CDR3 is 14 residues long. The ends were cut back, 0 bases at V and 7 bases at J, with 12 bases in the middle. Germline assignment: CDR1 GTSNPN and CDR2 SVGIG (reference sequence).

This clonotype has a count of ten or more. This chain joins TRBV10-3 and TRBJ1-1; 8 bases fit TRBD1. V lost 2 bases to trimming and J lost 11 bases; unmatched junction nucleotides: 7. There are 13 residues in the CDR3. CDR1 is ENHRY and CDR2 is SYGVKD in the germline V gene. Written as DNA, the CDR3 is TGTGCCATCAGTGAGGAGACAGGGGCTACGGCTTTCTTT. This sequence encodes CAISEETGATAFF.